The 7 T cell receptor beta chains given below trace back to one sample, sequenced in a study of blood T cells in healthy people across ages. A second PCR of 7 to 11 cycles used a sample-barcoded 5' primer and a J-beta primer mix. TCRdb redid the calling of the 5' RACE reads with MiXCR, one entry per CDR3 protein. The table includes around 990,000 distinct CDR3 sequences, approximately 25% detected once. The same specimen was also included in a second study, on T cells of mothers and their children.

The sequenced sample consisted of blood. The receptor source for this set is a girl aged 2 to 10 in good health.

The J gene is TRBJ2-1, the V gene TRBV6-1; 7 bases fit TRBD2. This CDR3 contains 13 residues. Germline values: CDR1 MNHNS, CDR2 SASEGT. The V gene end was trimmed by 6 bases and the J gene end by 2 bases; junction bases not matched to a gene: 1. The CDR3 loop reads CASRLATYNEQFF. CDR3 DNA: TGTGCCAGCAGACTAGCGACCTACAATGAGCAGTTCTTC.

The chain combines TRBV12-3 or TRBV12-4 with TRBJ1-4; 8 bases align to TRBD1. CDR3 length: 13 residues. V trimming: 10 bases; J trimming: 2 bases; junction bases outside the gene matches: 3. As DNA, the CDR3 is TGTGCCACCAGACAGGGGACTAATGAAAAACTGTTTTTT. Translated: CATRQGTNEKLFF.

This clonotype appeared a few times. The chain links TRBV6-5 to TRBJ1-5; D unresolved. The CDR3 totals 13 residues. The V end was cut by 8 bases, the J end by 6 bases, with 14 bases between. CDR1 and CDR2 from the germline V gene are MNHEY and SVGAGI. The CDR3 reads CASGPDRSQPQHF. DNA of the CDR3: TGTGCCAGCGGACCGGATAGGTCTCAGCCCCAGCATTTT.

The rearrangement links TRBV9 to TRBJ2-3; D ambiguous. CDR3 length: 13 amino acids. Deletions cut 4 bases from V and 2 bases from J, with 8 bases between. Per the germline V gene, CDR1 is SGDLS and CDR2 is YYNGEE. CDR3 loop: CASSPEITDTQYF. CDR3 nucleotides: TGTGCCAGCAGCCCCGAGATCACAGATACGCAGTATTTT.

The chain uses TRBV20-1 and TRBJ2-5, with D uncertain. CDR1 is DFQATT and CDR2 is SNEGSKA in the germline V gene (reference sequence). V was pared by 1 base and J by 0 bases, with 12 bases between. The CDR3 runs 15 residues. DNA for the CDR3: TGCAGTGCTAGAGGGGCAGAACTTTACCAAGAGACCCAGTACTTC. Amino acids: CSARGAELYQETQYF.

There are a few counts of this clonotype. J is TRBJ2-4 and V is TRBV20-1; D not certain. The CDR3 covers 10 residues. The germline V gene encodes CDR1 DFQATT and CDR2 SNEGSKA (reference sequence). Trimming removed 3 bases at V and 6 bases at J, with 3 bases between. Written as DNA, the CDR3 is TGCAGTGCTAGTAGAAACATTCAGTACTTC. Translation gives CSASRNIQYF.

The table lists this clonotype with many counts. The CDR3 region has the DNA TGTGCCAGCAGGGAGGTGGAGACCCAGTACTTC. This codes for CASREVETQYF. The chain combines TRBV2 with TRBJ2-5; D might be TRBD2 (5 bases). Trimming removed 6 bases at V and 5 bases at J, with 7 bases between. CDR1 and CDR2 (germline): SNHLY, FYNNEI. This CDR3 spans 11 amino acids.